The T cell receptor beta chain described here comes from a study of blood T cells in healthy people across ages. This clonotype has a handful of counts. Its target is not known. Whole-study results and caveats: Older age went with lower TCR beta diversity per million T cells, in a roughly linear way.

In germline, CDR1 is LGHDT, CDR2 YNNKEL (reference sequence). The V end was cut by 4 bases, the J end by 4 bases, with 17 bases between. The CDR3 extends over 16 amino acids. A second PCR of 7 to 11 cycles used a sample-barcoded 5' primer and a J-beta primer mix. Every cDNA molecule carried a tag from a template-switch adaptor bearing 12 random nucleotides. Each single sample gave us at least 3 million CDR3-containing paired-end reads. TCRdb reprocessed the 5' RACE reads via MiXCR and lists one record per CDR3 protein. The table records 1.5 million to 2 million distinct CDR3 sequences, roughly 32% of them present only once.

This TCR came from a woman between 25 and 40 years old in good health. Material: blood. The chain combines TRBV3-1 with TRBJ2-1; D is uncertain. CDR3 nucleotide sequence: TGTGCCAGCAGCCTAAGTCAAGGAGACTGGTACAATGAGCAGTTCTTC. Protein sequence: CASSLSQGDWYNEQFF.